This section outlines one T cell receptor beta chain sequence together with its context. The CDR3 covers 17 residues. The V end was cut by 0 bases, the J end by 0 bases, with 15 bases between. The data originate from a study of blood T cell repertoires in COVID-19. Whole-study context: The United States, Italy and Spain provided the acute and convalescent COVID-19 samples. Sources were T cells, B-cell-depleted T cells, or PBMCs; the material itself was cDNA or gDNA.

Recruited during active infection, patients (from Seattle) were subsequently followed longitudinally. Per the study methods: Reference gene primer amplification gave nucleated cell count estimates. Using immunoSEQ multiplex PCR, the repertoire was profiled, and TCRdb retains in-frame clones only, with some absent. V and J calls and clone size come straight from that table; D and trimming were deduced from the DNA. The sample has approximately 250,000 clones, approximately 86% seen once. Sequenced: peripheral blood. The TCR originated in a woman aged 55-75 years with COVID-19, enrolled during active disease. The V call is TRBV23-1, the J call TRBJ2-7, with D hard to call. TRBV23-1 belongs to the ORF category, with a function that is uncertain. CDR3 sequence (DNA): TGCGCCAGCAGTCAATCGAAGCAGGCCAGCCGCTCCTACGAGCAGTACTTC. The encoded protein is CASSQSKQASRSYEQYF.